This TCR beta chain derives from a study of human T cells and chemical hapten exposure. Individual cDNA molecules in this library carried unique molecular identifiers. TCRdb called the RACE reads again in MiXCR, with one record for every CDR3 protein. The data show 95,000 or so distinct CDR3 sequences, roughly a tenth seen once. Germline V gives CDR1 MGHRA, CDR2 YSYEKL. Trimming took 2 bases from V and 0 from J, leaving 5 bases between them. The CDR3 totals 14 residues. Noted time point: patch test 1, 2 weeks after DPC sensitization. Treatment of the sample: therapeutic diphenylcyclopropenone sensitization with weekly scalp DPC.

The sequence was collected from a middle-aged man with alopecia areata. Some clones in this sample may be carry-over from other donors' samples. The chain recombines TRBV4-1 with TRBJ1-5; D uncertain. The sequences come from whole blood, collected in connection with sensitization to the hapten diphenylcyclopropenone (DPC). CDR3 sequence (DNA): TGCGCCAGCAGCCAACCATATAGCAATCAGCCCCAGCATTTT. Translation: CASSQPYSNQPQHF.